The rows below give T cell receptor beta chains drawn from one sample of a study of T-cell memory formation after mild COVID-19. Via MiXCR, TCRdb re-called the 5' RACE reads, giving one row per CDR3 protein. Of some 200,000 distinct CDR3 sequences listed, about 20% are singletons. The sequencing input was PBMCs or a T cell subset sorted from them (not recorded which). The origin of the receptors is an adult woman who had mild COVID-19 (a few samples of this study predate the infection). Cell type and time point are not known. Each CDR3 is given with its conserved first and last residue. A D gene is named only where the DNA matches it firmly. A row's size may be missing; if present it is once, few, many or a size class.

TRBD2 few TRBJ2-1 TRBV3-1 CASSQVTTSGNNEQFF TGTGCCAGCAGCCAAGTTACGACTAGCGGAAACAATGAGCAGTTCTTC
NA few TRBJ2-7 TRBV7-9 CASSLAGDGSGEQYF TGTGCCAGCAGCTTAGCTGGGGACGGATCTGGGGAGCAGTACTTC
NA few TRBJ1-2 TRBV4-1 CASSRDSGGVYGYTF TGCGCCAGCAGCCGAGACTCGGGGGGGGTCTATGGCTACACCTTC
NA NA TRBJ2-7 TRBV12-3/TRBV12-4 CASRGNLYEQYF TGTGCCAGCCGCGGGAATCTATACGAGCAGTACTTC
TRBD1 few TRBJ2-2 TRBV29-1 CSATTGGNTGELFF TGCAGCGCTACTACAGGGGGCAACACCGGGGAGCTGTTTTTT
NA few TRBJ2-2 TRBV5-1 CASSLGPDGTGELFF TGCGCCAGCAGCTTGGGACCCGATGGGACCGGGGAGCTGTTTTTT
TRBD1 NA TRBJ2-7 TRBV29-1 CSVELPGQAAYEQYF TGCAGCGTTGAACTACCGGGACAGGCGGCCTACGAGCAGTACTTC
NA few TRBJ2-7 TRBV11-2 CASLPRQGGSYEQYF TGTGCCAGCCTTCCCCGGCAGGGGGGATCCTACGAGCAGTACTTC
NA few TRBJ2-3 TRBV9 CASSVSSTLTDTQYF TGTGCCAGCAGCGTTTCCTCCACCCTCACAGATACGCAGTATTTT
TRBD1 NA TRBJ2-7 TRBV6-6 CASSPTGTYEQYF TGTGCCAGCAGTCCGACAGGGACCTACGAGCAGTACTTC
NA few TRBJ2-5 TRBV5-1 CASSLSLEDPQETQYF TGCGCCAGCAGCTTGAGCCTTGAGGACCCACAAGAGACCCAGTACTTC
NA once TRBJ2-7 TRBV5-5 CASSLLGVGSYEQYF TGTGCCAGCAGTCTTTTAGGGGTTGGCTCCTACGAGCAGTACTTC
NA few TRBJ2-5 TRBV20-1 CSARVRTPSYQETQYF TGCAGTGCTAGAGTCCGGACACCTTCGTACCAAGAGACCCAGTACTTC
NA NA TRBJ2-7 TRBV20-1 CSARDRGGEEQYF TGCAGTGCTAGAGATCGCGGGGGCGAGGAGCAGTACTTC
TRBD1 NA TRBJ1-1 TRBV10-2 CASSETDRGLNTEAFF TGCGCCAGCAGTGAGACAGACAGGGGCCTGAACACTGAAGCTTTCTTT
NA many TRBJ1-4 TRBV7-9 CASSLTPSEKLFF TGTGCCAGCAGCTTAACACCGAGTGAAAAACTGTTTTTT
TRBD2 NA TRBJ2-7 TRBV7-9 CASSTLLADLYF TGTGCCAGCAGCACCCTGCTAGCGGATCTGTACTTC
TRBD2 few TRBJ2-2 TRBV27 CASSFKAAGGTGELFF TGTGCCAGCAGTTTTAAGGCAGCGGGAGGAACCGGGGAGCTGTTTTTT
NA few TRBJ1-1 TRBV3-1 CASSQPKNTEAFF TGTGCCAGCAGCCAACCAAAGAACACTGAAGCTTTCTTT
TRBD2 NA TRBJ2-7 TRBV5-1 CASRTRGADSYEQYF TGCGCCAGCAGGACGCGGGGGGCGGACTCCTACGAGCAGTACTTC
NA few TRBJ2-1 TRBV20-1 CSARDVQYNEQFF TGCAGTGCTAGAGACGTCCAGTACAATGAGCAGTTCTTC
NA NA TRBJ2-7 TRBV28 CASGIKTASYEQYF TGTGCCAGCGGAATAAAGACAGCCTCCTACGAGCAGTACTTC
TRBD2 few TRBJ2-2 TRBV9 CASSVSSGIWHAGLFF TGTGCCAGCAGCGTCTCTAGCGGGATTTGGCACGCGGGACTGTTTTTT
NA NA TRBJ2-7 TRBV7-9 CASSLSAGNSYEQYF TGTGCCAGCAGTCTGAGTGCAGGGAACTCCTACGAGCAGTACTTC
NA NA TRBJ2-2 TRBV3-1 CASSQDLGQESTGELFF TGTGCCAGCAGCCAAGATTTGGGTCAGGAGAGCACCGGGGAGCTGTTTTTT
NA few TRBJ2-7 TRBV3-1 CASSQDSTEQYF TGTGCCAGCAGCCAAGATAGCACTGAGCAGTACTTC
NA many TRBJ2-3 TRBV6-4 CASSDGEADTQYF TGTGCCAGCAGTGACGGGGAAGCAGATACGCAGTATTTT
TRBD2 NA TRBJ2-5 TRBV4-1 CASSQGRLAGHETQYF TGCGCCAGCAGCCAAGGACGACTAGCGGGGCACGAGACCCAGTACTTC
TRBD2 NA TRBJ2-5 TRBV4-2 CASSQASGDGEETQYF TGTGCCAGCAGCCAAGCTAGCGGGGACGGGGAAGAGACCCAGTACTTC
TRBD2 NA TRBJ2-3 TRBV7-2 CASSLLLTSGRFRDTQYF TGTGCCAGCAGCTTACTCCTGACTAGCGGGAGGTTTAGGGATACGCAGTATTTT
NA NA TRBJ1-1 TRBV20-1 CSAKEHTEAFF TGCAGTGCTAAAGAGCACACTGAAGCTTTCTTT
NA NA TRBJ2-5 TRBV4-2 CASSQTSLSETQYF TGTGCCAGCAGCCAGACTAGTCTATCGGAGACCCAGTACTTC
NA NA TRBJ2-2 TRBV7-2 CASSLLALEDAGELFF TGTGCCAGCAGCTTATTGGCCCTAGAAGACGCCGGGGAGCTGTTTTTT
NA few TRBJ2-5 TRBV25-1 CASSEPGPTTGRPTTQYF TGTGCCAGCAGTGAACCCGGGCCTACGACGGGGCGCCCTACGACCCAGTACTTC
NA NA TRBJ1-2 TRBV7-9 CASSLAHPPGGYTF TGTGCCAGCAGCTTAGCCCATCCTCCGGGGGGCTACACCTTC
TRBD2 few TRBJ2-1 TRBV4-2 CASSHLEAGAFYNEQFF TGTGCCAGCAGCCACCTCGAGGCGGGAGCCTTCTACAATGAGCAGTTCTTC
NA few TRBJ2-5 TRBV9 CASSVDGNLLETQYF TGTGCCAGCAGCGTAGATGGCAATCTCCTGGAGACCCAGTACTTC
NA once TRBJ2-7 TRBV2 CASREQGKDEQYF TGTGCCAGCAGGGAACAGGGTAAGGACGAGCAGTACTTC
NA NA TRBJ2-7 TRBV19 CASSIRPDYEQYF TGTGCCAGTAGTATTCGGCCGGACTACGAGCAGTACTTC
NA NA TRBJ1-1 TRBV10-3 CAISGPLDGSTEAFF TGTGCCATCAGTGGGCCGCTTGATGGTAGCACTGAAGCTTTCTTT
NA NA TRBJ1-1 TRBV6-6 CASSLLRGPGTEAFF TGTGCCAGCAGTTTGTTGCGGGGACCGGGCACTGAAGCTTTCTTT
NA NA TRBJ2-3 TRBV6-5 CASSPFSSDTQYF TGTGCCAGCAGTCCCTTCTCATCAGATACGCAGTATTTT
NA NA TRBJ2-7 TRBV20-1 CSARGAGVGYEQYF TGCAGTGCTAGGGGCGCTGGGGTAGGATACGAGCAGTACTTC
TRBD1 few TRBJ1-2 TRBV30 CAWSPPARDRGLGGYTF TGTGCCTGGAGCCCACCGGCCCGGGACAGGGGGCTAGGGGGCTACACCTTC
TRBD2 NA TRBJ2-7 TRBV29-1 CSVEVSGSGSGEQYF TGCAGCGTTGAAGTTAGCGGGAGTGGATCGGGGGAGCAGTACTTC
TRBD1 NA TRBJ2-7 TRBV12-3/TRBV12-4 CASSPRGTEAFYEQYF TGTGCCAGCAGTCCTAGGGGGACAGAAGCATTCTACGAGCAGTACTTC
NA few TRBJ2-3 TRBV27 CASSQPAADTQYF TGTGCCAGCAGCCAACCGGCAGCAGATACGCAGTATTTT
NA few TRBJ2-7 TRBV7-9 CASSLALPGQKSYEQYF TGTGCCAGCAGCTTAGCCCTTCCGGGACAAAAAAGCTACGAGCAGTACTTC
NA NA TRBJ2-3 TRBV20-1 CSARRARVGSTDTQYF TGCAGTGCTCGTCGGGCCAGGGTTGGGAGCACAGATACGCAGTATTTT
TRBD1 few TRBJ2-2 TRBV4-3 CASSQGVYEGAETGELFF TGCGCCAGCAGCCAAGGAGTATACGAGGGGGCGGAGACCGGGGAGCTGTTTTTT
NA few TRBJ2-7 TRBV21-1 CASSNGAQYF TGTGCCAGCTCGAACGGGGCCCAGTACTTC
NA few TRBJ2-7 TRBV7-9 CASSPDSDSYEQYF TGTGCCAGCAGCCCGGACAGTGACTCCTACGAGCAGTACTTC
TRBD2 NA TRBJ2-1 TRBV7-8 CASSLGLAGERLYEQFF TGTGCCAGCAGCTTAGGGCTAGCGGGAGAGCGCCTCTATGAGCAGTTCTTC
TRBD2 few TRBJ2-5 TRBV12-3/TRBV12-4 CASSFPSGRVEETQYF TGTGCCAGCAGTTTCCCTAGCGGGAGGGTCGAAGAGACCCAGTACTTC
TRBD1 NA TRBJ2-7 TRBV6-2/TRBV6-3 CASSLPRQGNPYEQYF TGTGCCAGCAGTCTCCCTAGACAGGGGAATCCCTACGAGCAGTACTTC
TRBD2 NA TRBJ2-3 TRBV7-3 CASSLELAGAYTDTQYF TGTGCCAGCAGCTTAGAACTAGCGGGGGCCTACACAGATACGCAGTATTTT
NA NA TRBJ2-2 TRBV7-9 CASSFVPGELFF TGTGCCAGCAGCTTCGTTCCCGGGGAGCTGTTTTTT
TRBD2 few TRBJ2-7 TRBV2 CASSPNSGRYEQYF TGTGCCAGCAGTCCTAATAGCGGGAGATACGAGCAGTACTTC
NA NA TRBJ1-1 TRBV29-1 CSVVVDTEAFF TGCAGCGTTGTGGTGGACACTGAAGCTTTCTTT
NA NA TRBJ2-1 TRBV12-3/TRBV12-4 CASSLSAGRDIYEQFF TGTGCCAGCAGTTTATCTGCGGGTAGGGATATCTATGAGCAGTTCTTC